Listed below are T cell receptor beta chains from one sample, sequenced in a study of shared clonotypes between healthy human individuals. Data came from immunoSEQ multiplex PCR; TCRdb stores just in-frame clones and leaves some out. Of just over 2,000,000 clones listed, about 95% were seen once; the top ten hold 0.13%. Sequenced: naive CD4+ T cells sorted from blood. The source is a man younger than 35 in good health. Each CDR3 is given with its conserved first and last residue. D genes are given only for firm matches. Not all rows give a size; the values are once, few, many and, for expanded clones, a class.

cdr3_aa | cdr3_nt | j_call | v_call | clone_size | d_call
CASSVAKNTGELFF | TGTGCCAGTAGTGTGGCCAAGAACACCGGGGAGCTGTTTTTT | TRBJ2-2 | TRBV19 | - | -
CASSKGLAGGPRNEQFF | TGTGCCAGCAGCAAAGGACTAGCGGGGGGGCCGAGGAATGAGCAGTTCTTC | TRBJ2-1 | TRBV9 | - | TRBD2
CAWTSDRGTDTQYF | TGTGCCTGGACCAGTGACAGGGGCACAGATACGCAGTATTTT | TRBJ2-3 | TRBV30 | - | TRBD1
CASSPTRGTNEKLFF | TGCGCCAGCAGCCCGACCAGGGGAACTAATGAAAAACTGTTTTTT | TRBJ1-4 | TRBV5-1 | - | -
CASTGDVLNTEAFF | TGTGCCAGCACAGGGGACGTCCTGAACACTGAAGCTTTCTTT | TRBJ1-1 | TRBV2 | - | -
CASSQESGTLLSYEQYF | TGCGCCAGCAGCCAAGAATCCGGGACTCTCCTCTCCTACGAGCAGTACTTC | TRBJ2-7 | TRBV4-1 | - | -
CASTPGVRGETQYF | TGCGCCAGCACACCGGGGGTAAGGGGAGAGACCCAGTACTTC | TRBJ2-5 | TRBV5-1 | - | -
CSARGKDTQYF | TGCAGTGCTAGAGGGAAAGATACGCAGTATTTT | TRBJ2-3 | TRBV20-1 | - | -
CASSLGQGWVNEQFF | TGTGCCAGCAGCTTAGGACAGGGTTGGGTGAATGAGCAGTTCTTC | TRBJ2-1 | TRBV7-6 | once | TRBD1
CASSLDPGTHNEQFF | TGCGCCAGCAGCTTGGACCCCGGGACCCACAATGAGCAGTTCTTC | TRBJ2-1 | TRBV5-1 | - | -
CASSVAQGAGQETQYF | TGTGCCAGCAGCGTAGCCCAAGGGGCAGGGCAGGAGACCCAGTACTTC | TRBJ2-5 | TRBV9 | - | -
CASSADRGREQYF | TGTGCCAGCAGTGCTGACAGGGGGCGCGAGCAGTACTTC | TRBJ2-7 | TRBV2 | - | TRBD1
CASSPTDRGYQPQHF | TGTGCCAGCAGCCCGACGGACAGGGGTTATCAGCCCCAGCATTTT | TRBJ1-5 | TRBV27 | once | TRBD1
CASSLDRWESGSTDTQYF | TGTGCCAGCAGCTTAGATCGGTGGGAGAGCGGCAGCACAGATACGCAGTATTTT | TRBJ2-3 | TRBV11-2 | - | -
CASSTPGLAGGPGRLDEQYF | TGTGCCAGTAGTACCCCGGGACTAGCGGGAGGGCCGGGTCGGCTCGACGAGCAGTACTTC | TRBJ2-7 | TRBV19 | - | TRBD2
CAWSVLSVTGEQYF | TGTGCCTGGAGTGTACTGTCGGTTACTGGGGAGCAGTACTTC | TRBJ2-7 | TRBV30 | - | -
CASSLGMEGGRLSF | TGTGCCAGCAGCTTAGGAATGGAAGGGGGCCGACTGAGCTTT | TRBJ1-1 | TRBV7-2 | - | TRBD1
CASRPRAGGFGYTF | TGTGCCAGTAGGCCCAGGGCGGGGGGCTTTGGCTACACCTTC | TRBJ1-2 | TRBV19 | - | -
CASSLLGQGNSEQYF | TGTGCCAGCTCTCTCTTGGGACAGGGGAACTCCGAGCAGTACTTC | TRBJ2-7 | TRBV18 | - | TRBD1
CASSGGLAGSSYEQYF | TGTGCCAGCAGCGGAGGACTAGCGGGTAGCTCCTACGAGCAGTACTTC | TRBJ2-7 | TRBV5-4 | - | TRBD2
CASSRDLYNSPLHF | TGCGCCAGCAGCCGGGACCTTTATAATTCACCCCTCCACTTT | TRBJ1-6 | TRBV4-1 | - | -
CASTGQGVAEAFF | TGTGCCAGTACAGGACAGGGTGTCGCTGAAGCTTTCTTT | TRBJ1-1 | TRBV19 | - | TRBD1
CASSQDGSTPYGYTF | TGCGCCAGCAGCCAAGATGGGAGCACGCCCTATGGCTACACCTTC | TRBJ1-2 | TRBV4-1 | - | -
CASSQTGPGGKLFF | TGTGCCAGCAGTCAAACAGGCCCCGGAGGAAAACTGTTTTTT | TRBJ1-4 | TRBV6-6 | - | -
CAWSAPTELYSPLHF | TGTGCCTGGAGCGCCCCGACTGAGCTCTATTCACCCCTCCACTTT | TRBJ1-6 | TRBV30 | - | -
CAWSAHVGNQPQHF | TGTGCCTGGAGTGCCCACGTTGGGAATCAGCCCCAGCATTTT | TRBJ1-5 | TRBV30 | - | -
CASSLAQGGSGNTIYF | TGTGCCAGCAGCTTAGCGCAGGGGGGCTCTGGAAACACCATATATTTT | TRBJ1-3 | TRBV7-9 | - | TRBD1
CASSNGTYLSGANVLTF | TGCGCCAGCAGCAACGGGACATACCTCTCTGGGGCCAACGTCCTGACTTTC | TRBJ2-6 | TRBV5-1 | - | -
CASSPATGPDQPQHF | TGCGCCAGCAGCCCGGCGACGGGGCCTGATCAGCCCCAGCATTTT | TRBJ1-5 | TRBV5-1 | - | -
CASSLDREETQYF | TGTGCCAGCAGCCTGGACAGGGAAGAGACCCAGTACTTC | TRBJ2-5 | TRBV11-3 | - | TRBD1
CASSLDSVGPLGNTIYF | TGTGCCAGCAGCTTAGACTCGGTAGGCCCTCTTGGAAACACCATATATTTT | TRBJ1-3 | TRBV7-2 | - | -
CASSLETNGNTIYF | TGCGCCAGCAGCTTGGAGACAAACGGAAACACCATATATTTT | TRBJ1-3 | TRBV5-1 | - | -
CASSLRTSYEQYF | TGTGCCAGCTCACTACGGACATCTTACGAGCAGTACTTC | TRBJ2-7 | TRBV18 | - | -
CASSQFGHSSYEQYF | TGTGCCAGCAGCCAATTCGGTCATAGCTCCTACGAGCAGTACTTC | TRBJ2-7 | TRBV16 | - | -
CASSVGLAGDTQYF | TGTGCCAGCAGCGTAGGGCTAGCGGGGGATACGCAGTATTTT | TRBJ2-3 | TRBV9 | - | TRBD2
CASSYRQGADTEAFF | TGCGCCAGCAGCTATAGACAGGGGGCTGACACTGAAGCTTTCTTT | TRBJ1-1 | TRBV5-1 | - | TRBD1
CASSRSSGTYNEQFF | TGTGCCAGCAGCCGTTCTAGCGGTACCTACAATGAGCAGTTCTTC | TRBJ2-1 | TRBV11-2 | once | TRBD2
CASSQGQQPTYEQYF | TGCGCCAGCAGCCAGGGACAGCAACCAACCTACGAGCAGTACTTC | TRBJ2-7 | TRBV4-1 | - | TRBD1
CASSLNQGIEQYF | TGTGCCAGCAGCTTGAACCAGGGGATCGAGCAGTACTTC | TRBJ2-7 | TRBV5-5 | - | -
CASSLGDRGSDEQYF | TGTGCCAGCAGCTTAGGGGACAGGGGGTCCGACGAGCAGTACTTC | TRBJ2-7 | TRBV7-9 | - | TRBD1
CAWRRLAGGDYEQYF | TGTGCCTGGAGACGACTAGCGGGAGGGGACTACGAGCAGTACTTC | TRBJ2-7 | TRBV30 | - | TRBD2
CSAYRVGYGYTF | TGCAGCGCATACAGGGTAGGCTATGGCTACACCTTC | TRBJ1-2 | TRBV29-1 | - | -
CASSLGSQGTQYF | TGTGCCAGCAGCTTAGGTTCCCAAGGGACCCAGTACTTC | TRBJ2-5 | TRBV7-2 | - | -
CASSLGQATNEKLFF | TGTGCCAGCAGCCTAGGACAGGCAACTAATGAAAAACTGTTTTTT | TRBJ1-4 | TRBV11-2 | - | TRBD1
CAISPRTGSYEQYF | TGTGCCATCAGTCCACGGACGGGGAGCTACGAGCAGTACTTC | TRBJ2-7 | TRBV10-3 | - | -
CARQGDNYGYTF | TGTGCCAGACAGGGGGATAACTATGGCTACACCTTC | TRBJ1-2 | TRBV2 | - | TRBD1
CASSAGAGHSETQYF | TGTGCCAGCAGTGCCGGCGCGGGCCATTCAGAGACCCAGTACTTC | TRBJ2-5 | TRBV6-1 | - | -
CASSEPREVEQYF | TGCGCCAGCAGTGAACCCAGGGAGGTCGAGCAGTACTTC | TRBJ2-7 | TRBV10-1 | - | -
CASSQWTGSNYGYTF | TGCGCCAGCAGCCAATGGACAGGGTCCAACTATGGCTACACCTTC | TRBJ1-2 | TRBV4-1 | - | TRBD1
CASRLGRANTEAFF | TGTGCCAGTAGGCTGGGGCGGGCGAACACTGAAGCTTTCTTT | TRBJ1-1 | TRBV19 | - | -
CASSSGPPTDTQYF | TGTGCCAGCAGTTCGGGCCCCCCTACAGATACGCAGTATTTT | TRBJ2-3 | TRBV28 | - | -
CASSPGGTQETQYF | TGTGCCAGCAGCCCGGGGGGAACCCAAGAGACCCAGTACTTC | TRBJ2-5 | TRBV5-4 | - | TRBD2
CATSLQGEAKNIQYF | TGTGCCACTAGCCTACAGGGGGAAGCCAAAAACATTCAGTACTTC | TRBJ2-4 | TRBV27 | - | TRBD1
CAISESTEEQFF | TGTGCCATCAGTGAGTCGACAGAAGAGCAGTTCTTC | TRBJ2-1 | TRBV10-3 | - | -
CASSELGYTEAFF | TGTGCCAGCAGTGAATTAGGGTACACTGAAGCTTTCTTT | TRBJ1-1 | TRBV25-1 | - | -